The clone carrying this T cell receptor (beta chain) appeared many times. Its antigen is still unknown. The data derive from a study of post-analysis software for immune sequencing data. About the research overall: Included among the disease courses, which were recorded for the cohort, were relapsing-remitting, secondary progressive and progressive-relapsing multiple sclerosis. Study-wide findings and caveats: Patients used five TRBV segments, including TRBV5-6, TRBV5-1 and TRBV20-1, more often than controls. Samples from one preparation batch, clustered by F measure, grouped strongly together. There was significantly lower normalized Chao1 diversity in multiple sclerosis patients than in controls.

Trimming stripped 6 bases from V and 6 bases from J, with 12 bases between. The CDR3 runs 13 residues. Unique molecular identifiers had been added to the TCR beta cDNA libraries. TCRdb called the PCR reads again in MiXCR, with one record for every CDR3 protein. The sample has some 240,000 distinct CDR3 sequences; about 38% are singletons. The specimen sequenced was blood. This receptor was identified in a girl aged 5-17 years with multiple sclerosis. V is TRBV12-3 or TRBV12-4 and J is TRBJ1-5; D gene ambiguous. This CDR3 reads CASRARSTQPQHF. Written as DNA, the CDR3 is TGTGCCAGCAGAGCTAGATCAACTCAGCCCCAGCATTTT.